These T cell receptor beta chains were read from a single sample in a study of blood T cell repertoires in COVID-19. The table came from immunoSEQ multiplex PCR; TCRdb's copy has only in-frame clones and leaves some out. Of more than 200,000 clones in the sample, approximately 86% are singletons; the top ten hold roughly 2%. The specimen was peripheral blood. All receptors come from a man in his thirties or forties with active or convalescent COVID-19. The CDR3 runs from the conserved cysteine through the conserved F or W. D genes are given only for firm matches. Part of the rows lack a size; the others show once, few, many or a class for expanded clones.

TRBJ2-7 | TRBV7-2 | NA | NA | CASSPSFLREQYF | TGTGCCAGCAGCCCCTCGTTCCTGAGGGAGCAGTACTTC
TRBJ2-5 | TRBV7-9 | TRBD2 | NA | CASSSLAGGRETQYF | TGTGCCAGCAGCTCCCTAGCGGGGGGCCGTGAGACCCAGTACTTC
TRBJ2-5 | TRBV4-2 | NA | NA | CASSHSLVSETQYF | TGTGCCAGCAGCCATTCCCTAGTATCAGAGACCCAGTACTTC
TRBJ1-2 | TRBV7-8 | TRBD1 | NA | CASSFITGGGGFYHGYTF | TGTGCCAGCAGCTTCATTACAGGGGGCGGAGGGTTCTATCATGGCTACACCTTC
TRBJ2-1 | TRBV2 | TRBD1 | NA | CASSGRGLNEQFF | TGTGCCAGCAGTGGCAGGGGGCTCAATGAGCAGTTCTTC
TRBJ1-2 | TRBV20-1 | NA | NA | CSARDRAGYTF | TGCAGTGCTAGAGACAGGGCCGGCTACACCTTC
TRBJ2-3 | TRBV6-4 | TRBD2 | NA | CASSAFSGGADDTQYF | TGTGCCAGCAGCGCCTTTAGCGGGGGGGCCGATGATACGCAGTATTTT
TRBJ2-1 | TRBV10-3 | TRBD1 | NA | CAISDGWGQGANNEQFF | TGTGCCATCAGTGATGGGTGGGGACAGGGGGCCAACAATGAGCAGTTCTTC
TRBJ2-3 | TRBV27 | NA | NA | CASSDRSPTDTQYF | TGTGCCAGCAGCGACAGGTCCCCCACAGATACGCAGTATTTT
TRBJ2-5 | TRBV6-5 | TRBD1 | NA | CASSQNTGVGETQYF | TGTGCCAGCAGCCAAAACACAGGGGTCGGGGAGACCCAGTACTTC
TRBJ2-3 | TRBV7-8 | NA | NA | CASSLGDFTDTQYF | TGTGCCAGCAGCTTAGGGGACTTCACAGATACGCAGTATTTT
TRBJ2-1 | TRBV6-6 | NA | once | CASSRFWGLGSDNEQFF | TGTGCCAGCAGTAGATTCTGGGGCTTAGGCAGCGACAATGAGCAGTTCTTC
TRBJ1-6 | TRBV6-2/TRBV6-3 | TRBD1 | NA | CASSTGQENSPLHF | TGTGCCAGCAGTACCGGACAGGAGAATTCACCCCTCCACTTT
TRBJ2-2 | TRBV27 | NA | NA | CASSFQTGNTGELFF | TGTGCCAGCAGTTTTCAGACTGGGAACACCGGGGAGCTGTTTTTT
TRBJ2-2 | TRBV30 | NA | NA | CAWTGRAYAGELFF | TGTGCCTGGACCGGTCGAGCCTACGCCGGGGAGCTGTTTTTT